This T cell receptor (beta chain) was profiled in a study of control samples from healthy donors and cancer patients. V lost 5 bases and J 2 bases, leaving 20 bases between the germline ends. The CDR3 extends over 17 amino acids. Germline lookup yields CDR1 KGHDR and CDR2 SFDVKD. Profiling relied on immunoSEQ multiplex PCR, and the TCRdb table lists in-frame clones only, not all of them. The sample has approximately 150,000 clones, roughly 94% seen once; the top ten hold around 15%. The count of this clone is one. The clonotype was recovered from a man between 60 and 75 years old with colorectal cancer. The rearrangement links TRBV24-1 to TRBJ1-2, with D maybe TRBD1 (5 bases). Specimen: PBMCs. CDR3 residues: CATSGPRLNDSNYGYTF. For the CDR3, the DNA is TGTGCCACCAGTGGTCCTCGCCTAAATGACAGCAACTATGGCTACACCTTC.